This record concerns one TCR beta chain sequence. V lost 4 bases and J 3 bases, leaving 12 bases between the germline ends. CDR3 length: 14 amino acids. Germline values: CDR1 MDHEN, CDR2 SYDVKM. The sample belongs to a study of T cells in Graves' hyperthyroidism and ophthalmopathy. The TCR beta CDR3 regions underwent amplification using RNA transcripts as the source. RT-PCR in the first round (using the HTBI primer set) targeted the TCR CDR3. TCRdb re-analysed the multiplex PCR reads in MiXCR, keeping a single row per CDR3 protein. The data show around 290,000 distinct CDR3 sequences, around 13% seen once.

The source of this sequence is a woman in her thirties or forties with Graves' hyperthyroidism. Sequenced material: blood. The rearrangement links TRBV28 to TRBJ2-5; the D gene is possibly TRBD2 (5 bases). The CDR3 sequence is CASSYWRSKETQYF. The CDR3 bases are TGTGCCAGCAGTTATTGGAGGTCCAAAGAGACCCAGTACTTC.